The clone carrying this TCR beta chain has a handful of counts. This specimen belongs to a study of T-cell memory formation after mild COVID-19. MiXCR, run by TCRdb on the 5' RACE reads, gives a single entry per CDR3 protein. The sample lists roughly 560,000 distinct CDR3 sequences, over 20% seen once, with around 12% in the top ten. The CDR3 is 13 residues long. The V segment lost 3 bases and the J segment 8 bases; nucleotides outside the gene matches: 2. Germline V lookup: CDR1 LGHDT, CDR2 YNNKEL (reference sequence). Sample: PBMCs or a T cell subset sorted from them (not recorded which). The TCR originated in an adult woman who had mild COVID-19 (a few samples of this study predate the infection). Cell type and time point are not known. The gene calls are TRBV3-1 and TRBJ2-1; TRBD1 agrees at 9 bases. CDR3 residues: CASSHRTGDEQFF. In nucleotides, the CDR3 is TGTGCCAGCAGCCATCGGACAGGGGATGAGCAGTTCTTC.